The clone carrying this T cell receptor (beta chain) showed up many times. TCR cDNA received a 3' ligated oligonucleotide that carried a UMI. RNA was extracted from 2 to 3 ml of whole blood of healthy adults. The SP2 primer and nested alpha and beta constant region primers amplified ligated cDNA in four rounds. Reverse transcription of blood and skin TCR RNA was primed at alpha and beta constant regions. TCRdb processed the 5' RACE reads anew with MiXCR; each CDR3 protein has one entry. The table records 25,000 to 35,000 distinct CDR3 sequences, approximately 16% of them present only once. V was shortened by 1 base and J by 4 bases, with 5 bases between the two germline ends. Germline assignment: CDR1 SQVTM and CDR2 ANQGSEA. The CDR3 totals 12 residues. The sample is drawn from a study of naive and memory T cell subsets.

The chain recombines TRBV29-1 with TRBJ2-1; no clear D. The clonotype comes from a female donor in good health. The CDR3, as DNA: TGCAGCGTTGAAGGCAGATACAATGAGCAGTTCTTC. This encodes CSVEGRYNEQFF.